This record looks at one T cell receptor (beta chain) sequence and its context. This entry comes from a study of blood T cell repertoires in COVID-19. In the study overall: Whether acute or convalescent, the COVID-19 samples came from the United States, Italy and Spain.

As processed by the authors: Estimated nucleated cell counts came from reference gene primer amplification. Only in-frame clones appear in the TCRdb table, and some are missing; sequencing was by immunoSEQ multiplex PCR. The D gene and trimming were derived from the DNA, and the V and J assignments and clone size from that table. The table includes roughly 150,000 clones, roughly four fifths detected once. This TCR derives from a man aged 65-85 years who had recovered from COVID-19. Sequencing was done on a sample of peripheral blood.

The CDR3 DNA reads as TGCGCCAGCAGCTCCCGGGACAGGGGGTATGAGCAGTACTTC. It codes for CASSSRDRGYEQYF. This sequence joins TRBV5-1 and TRBJ2-7; 11 bases are shared with TRBD1. Trimming at V came to 3 bases and at J to 7 bases, leaving 6 bases not matched to a gene. The CDR3 is 14 residues long. CDR1 and CDR2 from the germline V gene are SGHRS and YFSETQ.